The entry that follows covers one T cell receptor beta chain sequence. Its antigen is unknown. J gave up 9 bases and V 1 base, and 0 bases lay outside the gene matches. Germline assignment: CDR1 LNHDA and CDR2 SQIVND (reference sequence). The CDR3 sequence is 11 residues long. The source of the sample is a study of memory CD4+ T cells and cytomegalovirus serostatus. Points from the study as a whole: Of more than 150 reported CMV TCRbeta sequences, under 80 were found in memory CD4+ repertoires. The CMV-associated TCR signature appears largely within the CD4+ memory repertoire.

The sort gate was single viable CD3+CD4+CD8-CD45RO+ cells for memory CD4+ T cells. CMV serostatus came from serum IgG against pp150, pp28, p38, p52. Clones were read by immunoSEQ multiplex PCR, and TCRdb kept only the in-frame ones, dropping some. The table includes tens of thousands of clones, roughly 80% detected once. J is TRBJ2-7 and V is TRBV19; 7 bases agree with TRBD2. The clonotype originates from an adult in good health and CMV-seronegative. The material sequenced was memory CD4+ T cells from blood. The CDR3 sequence: CASSIGGGQYF. The CDR3 region has the DNA TGTGCCAGTAGTATAGGGGGGGGGCAGTACTTC.